The clone carrying this T cell receptor (beta chain) was seen just once. This sample is part of a study of cytomegalovirus exposure and HLA in healthy donors. V gave up 5 bases and J gave up 4 bases; unmatched junction bases: 7. Germline V CDR1 and CDR2: SGHTA, FQGTGA. This CDR3 comprises 16 residues. It was with 60 Vbeta and 13 Jbeta primers that the PCR ran. The repertoire was sequenced with immunoSEQ multiplex PCR; TCRdb's copy has only in-frame clones and lacks some. Of just over 150,000 clones listed, 84% were seen once; the top ten hold 5% to 7.5%. The sequence was obtained from a man aged 45-65 years in good health and CMV-seropositive. The sequenced sample was PBMCs. This chain joins TRBV7-3 and TRBJ2-3; 12 bases are shared with TRBD2. The CDR3 reads CASSPLAGGVADTQYF. The CDR3 DNA reads TGTGCCAGCAGCCCCCTAGCGGGGGGGGTTGCAGATACGCAGTATTTT.